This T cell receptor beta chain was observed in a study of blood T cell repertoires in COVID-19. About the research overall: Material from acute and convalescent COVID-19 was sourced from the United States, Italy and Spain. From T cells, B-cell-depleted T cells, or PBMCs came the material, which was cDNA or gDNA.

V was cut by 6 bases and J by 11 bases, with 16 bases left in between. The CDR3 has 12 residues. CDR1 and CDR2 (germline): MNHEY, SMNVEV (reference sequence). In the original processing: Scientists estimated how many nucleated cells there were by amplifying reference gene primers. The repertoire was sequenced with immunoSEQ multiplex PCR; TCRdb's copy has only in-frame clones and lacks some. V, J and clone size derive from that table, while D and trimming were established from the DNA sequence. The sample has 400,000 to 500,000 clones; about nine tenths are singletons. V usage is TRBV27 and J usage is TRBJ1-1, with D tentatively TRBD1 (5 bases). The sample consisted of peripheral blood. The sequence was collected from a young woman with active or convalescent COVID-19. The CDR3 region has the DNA TGTGCCAGCAGCCGCGGGGCCCATGAGGCTTTCTTT. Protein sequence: CASSRGAHEAFF.